The 32 T cell receptor beta chains given below trace back to one sample, sequenced in a study of shared clonotypes between healthy human individuals. Method: immunoSEQ multiplex PCR; TCRdb's copy keeps in-frame clones and lacks some. The sample lists under 750,000 clones, around 77% seen once, with 1.8% in the top ten. The sample taken for sequencing was memory CD4+ T cells sorted from blood. The subset was: CD45RA-negative fraction. The origin of the receptors is a woman between 25 and 40 years old in good health.

Note on this clone: This may be a read error: a much more frequent sequence differs by one nucleotide. This chain joins TRBV7-9 and TRBJ2-3; no clear D. V lost 4 bases, J lost 2 bases, and 1 base lay in between. There are 11 residues in the CDR3. Germline V lookup: CDR1 SEHNR, CDR2 FQNEAQ (reference sequence). CDR3 sequence: CASSYTDTQYF. The CDR3 coding sequence is TGTGCCAGCAGCTACACAGATACGCAGTATTTT.

The CDR3 spells CASSLSPVGGPSGEQFF. The CDR3, as DNA: TGTGCCAGCAGCTTAAGCCCGGTGGGAGGGCCCTCGGGTGAGCAGTTCTTC. The chain couples TRBV7-3 to TRBJ2-1; 7 bases are a match to TRBD2. The V and J ends lost 1 base and 9 bases, in that order; junction bases with no gene match: 15. CDR1 and CDR2 (germline): SGHTA, FQGTGA. This CDR3 has 17 residues. The entire variable domain, with the rest obtained from reference TRBV7-3 and TRBJ2-1, is as follows: GAGVSQTPSNKVTEKGKYVELRCDPISGHTALYWYRQSLGQGPEFLIYFQGTGAADDSGLPNDRFFAVRPEGSVSTLKIQRTERGDSAVYLCASSLSPVGGPSGEQFFGPGTRLTVL.

The CDR3 region is CASSPGSVRETQYF. In DNA form, the CDR3 reads TGTGCCAGCAGCCCAGGCAGCGTCCGGGAGACCCAGTACTTC. This rearrangement joins TRBV7-9 to TRBJ2-5; no definite D call. Deletions cut 5 bases from V and 5 bases from J, with 15 bases between. The CDR3 contains 14 residues. Germline V gene data show CDR1 as SEHNR and CDR2 as FQNEAQ (reference sequence). The complete variable domain, with remaining parts taken from reference TRBV7-9 and TRBJ2-5, reads DTGVSQNPRHKITKRGQNVTFRCDPISEHNRLYWYRQTLGQGPEFLTYFQNEAQLEKSRLLSDRFSAERPKGSFSTLEIQRTEQGDSAMYLCASSPGSVRETQYFGPGTRLLVL.

The chain has TRBV11-2 and TRBJ2-6; D not certain. Germline V lookup: CDR1 SGHAT, CDR2 FQNNGV. The CDR3 length is 14 residues. V lost 8 bases and J 0 bases, leaving 8 bases between the germline ends. Here the CDR3 DNA reads TGTGCCAGCGGCATGGCCTCTGGGGCCAACGTCCTGACTTTC. The encoded protein is CASGMASGANVLTF.

Comment on this clone: Other DNA sequences from this sample encode an identical CDR3 as well. The rearrangement uses TRBV28 and TRBJ2-7; D remains unclear. The CDR3 contains 12 residues. V was clipped by 3 bases and J by 3 bases, with 6 bases between them. CDR1 is MDHEN and CDR2 is SYDVKM in the germline V gene. The CDR3 DNA is TGTGCCAGCAGTTTTCACAGCTACGAGCAGTACTTC. Its translation: CASSFHSYEQYF.

This clone was observed many times. This chain links TRBV4-1 with TRBJ1-2; tentatively, D is TRBD1 (5 bases). The CDR3 sequence is 16 residues long. V was pared by 1 base and J by 8 bases, with 20 bases between. CDR1 and CDR2 from the germline V gene are MGHRA and YSYEKL. The CDR3 spells CASSQGTPYGGLGYTF. CDR3 sequence (DNA): TGCGCCAGCAGCCAAGGCACCCCCTACGGGGGTCTGGGCTACACCTTC.

J is TRBJ2-7 and V is TRBV7-3; D is possibly TRBD1 (5 bases). Germline CDR1 reads SGHTA; CDR2 reads FQGTGA. This CDR3 is 13 amino acids long. V was cut by 6 bases and J by 7 bases, with 16 bases left in between. The CDR3 DNA is TGTGCCAGCAGTACCGACAAGGGGAAGGAGCAGTACTTC. This codes for CASSTDKGKEQYF.

The chain recombines TRBV27 with TRBJ2-2; D remains unclear. Trimming shortened V by 3 bases and J by 4 bases, and 12 bases separated the two germline ends. This CDR3 has 15 amino acids. Germline loops: CDR1 MNHEY, CDR2 SMNVEV (reference sequence). The DNA of the CDR3 is TGTGCCAGCAGTTTTCAGTCCCGGATCACCGGGGAGCTGTTTTTT. Protein product: CASSFQSRITGELFF.

V usage is TRBV11-3 and J usage is TRBJ2-6; no clear D. Per germline, CDR1 SGHNT and CDR2 YENEEA. There are 16 residues in the CDR3. The V and J ends lost 4 bases and 0 bases respectively, with 10 bases between them. The CDR3 DNA is TGTGCCAGCAGCTCACACTTAAGCTCTGGGGCCAACGTCCTGACTTTC. It is translated as CASSSHLSSGANVLTF.

The chain carries TRBV2 and TRBJ1-2; weak D call: TRBD1 (5 bases). There are 13 residues in the CDR3. Germline V gene lookup returns CDR1 SNHLY and CDR2 FYNNEI. With 6 bases removed from V and 4 bases from J, the gap between germline ends came to 12 bases. The CDR3 coding sequence is TGTGCCAGCAGGGGAGAGGGGTCCTATGGCTACACCTTC. Its translation is CASRGEGSYGYTF. The full variable domain, completed using reference TRBV2 and TRBJ1-2, is EPEVTQTPSHQVTQMGQEVILRCVPISNHLYFYWYRQILGQKVEFLVSFYNNEISEKSEIFDDQFSVERPDGSNFTLKIRSTKLEDSAMYFCASRGEGSYGYTFGSGTRLTVV.

This clone has more than one count but fewer than ten. The rearrangement uses TRBV2 and TRBJ1-5; possibly TRBD1 for D (6 bases). CDR3 length: 16 residues. Germline values: CDR1 SNHLY, CDR2 FYNNEI. The V end lost 5 bases, the J end lost 0 bases, and 14 bases lay between the germline ends. CDR3: CASSTGTTYSNQPQHF. The CDR3 DNA reads TGTGCCAGCAGTACCGGGACAACCTATAGCAATCAGCCCCAGCATTTT. The variable domain in full, with the rest retrieved from reference TRBV2 and TRBJ1-5, is EPEVTQTPSHQVTQMGQEVILRCVPISNHLYFYWYRQILGQKVEFLVSFYNNEISEKSEIFDDQFSVERPDGSNFTLKIRSTKLEDSAMYFCASSTGTTYSNQPQHFGDGTRLSIL.

There are a few counts of this clone. The CDR3 bases are TGTGCCAGCTCACCACCTAACCAGGGGCGGGAAGGCTACACCTTC. Its translation: CASSPPNQGREGYTF. The chain employs TRBV18 and TRBJ1-2; tentatively, D is TRBD1 (6 bases). Germline V CDR1 and CDR2: KGHSH, LQKENI. V gave up 0 bases and J gave up 8 bases, with 16 bases separating them. This CDR3 is 15 amino acids long.

J is TRBJ2-7 and V is TRBV6-6, with D unclear. CDR3 length: 11 amino acids. The V gene's germline CDR1 is MNHNY and CDR2 SVGAGI (reference sequence). V was cut by 7 bases and J by 3 bases, with 7 bases left in between. CDR3 loop: CASNGFYEQYF. CDR3 DNA: TGTGCCAGCAATGGTTTCTACGAGCAGTACTTC.

The chain carries TRBV6-1 and TRBJ2-3; 11 bases align to TRBD1. The CDR3 is made up of 15 amino acids. With 7 bases clipped from V and 4 bases from J, the junction kept 7 bases outside the gene matches. Looked up from germline, CDR1 is MNHNS and CDR2 is SASEGT. The CDR3 DNA reads as TGTGCCAGCATTGGCGGGACAGGGGGGTCAGATACGCAGTATTTT. This sequence encodes CASIGGTGGSDTQYF.

J is TRBJ1-4 and V is TRBV7-2, with D hard to call. The V gene lost 2 bases and the J gene lost 3 bases, with 4 bases spanning the gap. The CDR3 has 13 residues. Germline loops: CDR1 SGHTA, CDR2 FQGNSA. DNA of the CDR3: TGTGCCAGCAGCTTATACGCTAATGAAAAACTGTTTTTT. This encodes CASSLYANEKLFF.

Concerning this clone itself: The sample contains more than one DNA sequence encoding this CDR3. The chain joins TRBV9 to TRBJ2-6; D unclear. This CDR3 comprises 14 residues. The V and J ends lost 1 base and 0 bases respectively, with 2 bases between them. Germline CDR1 and CDR2: SGDLS and YYNGEE. The CDR3 nucleotides are TGTGCCAGCAGCGTATCCTCTGGGGCCAACGTCCTGACTTTC. Protein sequence: CASSVSSGANVLTF.

The rearrangement joins TRBV7-9 to TRBJ2-1; no clear D gene. Germline loops: CDR1 SEHNR, CDR2 FQNEAQ (reference sequence). The CDR3 is 12 amino acids. Trimming left V 5 bases short and J 2 bases short, with 4 bases between. CDR3 residues: CASSPAYNEQFF. In DNA, the CDR3 is TGTGCCAGCAGCCCCGCCTACAATGAGCAGTTCTTC.

This chain links TRBV7-9 with TRBJ2-5; weak D call: TRBD2 (5 bases). V lost 3 bases and J 3 bases, leaving 14 bases between the germline ends. This CDR3 has 15 amino acids. CDR1 and CDR2 (germline): SEHNR, FQNEAQ (reference sequence). The CDR3 DNA reads TGTGCCAGCAGCTTGCTAATGGGAGAGGAAGAGACCCAGTACTTC. This translates into CASSLLMGEEETQYF.

This clone came up a few times. One end of the junction does not line up with germline, which may come from a read error. V is TRBV6-1 and J is TRBJ2-2, with D perhaps matching TRBD2 (5 bases). Germline V lookup: CDR1 MNHNS, CDR2 SASEGT. There are 14 residues in the CDR3. CDR3 bases: TGTGCTAGCACTAGGACGAGGAACACCGGGGAGCTGTTTTTT. Amino acids: CASTRTRNTGELFF.

The chain carries TRBV18 and TRBJ2-5, with 7 bases identical to TRBD1. Germline loops: CDR1 KGHSH, CDR2 LQKENI. J was trimmed by 2 bases and V by 4 bases; bases with no gene match: 1. This CDR3 region has 13 residues. Here the CDR3 DNA reads TGTGCCAGCTCACGGGACAGTCAAGAGACCCAGTACTTC. Protein product: CASSRDSQETQYF.

The chain has TRBV2 and TRBJ1-3; maybe TRBD1 (5 bases). V lost 2 bases, J lost 0 bases, and 8 bases lay in between. CDR3 length: 15 residues. The V gene's germline CDR1 is SNHLY and CDR2 FYNNEI. The CDR3 DNA reads TGTGCCAGCAGTGAAAGGGGAGCCTCTGGAAACACCATATATTTT. Its protein product is CASSERGASGNTIYF.

As DNA, the CDR3 is TGTGCCAGTAGTATTGTAATGGGCGGGTCCGGGGAGCTGTTTTTT. Protein: CASSIVMGGSGELFF. This chain connects TRBV19 to TRBJ2-2; a possible D gene is TRBD2 (5 bases). The germline V gene has CDR1 LNHDA and CDR2 SQIVND (reference sequence). V gave up 3 bases and J gave up 6 bases, with 14 bases separating them. This CDR3 spans 15 amino acids.

V gene TRBV30 combines with J gene TRBJ2-2, with TRBD1 matching 7 bases. The V segment lost 2 bases and the J segment 7 bases; nucleotides outside the gene matches: 10. The length of the CDR3 is 15 residues. CDR1 and CDR2 from the germline V gene are GTSNPN and SVGIG (reference sequence). CDR3 in amino acids: CAWSNKGARGGELFF. Here the CDR3 DNA reads TGTGCCTGGAGTAATAAGGGGGCGAGGGGCGGGGAGCTGTTTTTT.

The DNA of the CDR3 is TGTGCCAGCAGCTTTCTTGGCAGGGACACTGAAGCTTTCTTT. Translation gives CASSFLGRDTEAFF. The chain carries TRBV7-9 and TRBJ1-1; tentative D call: TRBD1 (5 bases). Trimming stripped 3 bases from V and 3 bases from J, with 11 bases between. This CDR3 has 14 residues. CDR1 and CDR2 (germline): SEHNR, FQNEAQ (reference sequence).

There are many counts of this clone. Additional DNA sequences in this sample encode the identical CDR3. CDR3 sequence (DNA): TGTGCCAGTAGGGAACACAGGGTCAACACTGAAGCTTTCTTT. Encoded protein: CASREHRVNTEAFF. The chain is built from TRBV19 and TRBJ1-1; a possible D gene is TRBD1 (6 bases). Germline values: CDR1 LNHDA, CDR2 SQIVND (reference sequence). V was cut by 6 bases and J by 2 bases, with 13 bases left in between. This CDR3 is built from 14 residues.

The chain couples TRBV7-2 to TRBJ2-2, with TRBD1 identical over 9 bases. Germline CDR1 reads SGHTA; CDR2 reads FQGNSA. The CDR3 sequence is 15 residues long. V dropped 4 bases and J dropped 5; count of bases not matched to a gene: 5. The CDR3: CASSWAGTGTGELFF. CDR3 nucleotide sequence: TGTGCCAGCAGCTGGGCCGGGACAGGGACCGGGGAGCTGTTTTTT.

This clone occurred once. The DNA of the CDR3 is TGTGCCAGCAGACAACGACAGGGATTAGATACGCAGTATTTT. This translates into CASRQRQGLDTQYF. The chain has TRBV6-5 and TRBJ2-3; 7 bases match TRBD1. Looked up from germline, CDR1 is MNHEY and CDR2 is SVGAGI. This CDR3 has 14 amino acids. V was clipped by 6 bases and J by 5 bases; unmatched bases: 8.

The chain carries TRBV5-1 and TRBJ2-7; the D gene is possibly TRBD1 (5 bases). The germline V gene has CDR1 SGHRS and CDR2 YFSETQ. This CDR3 has 14 amino acids. Deletions cut 4 bases from V and 0 bases from J, with 11 bases between. CDR3 coding DNA: TGCGCCAGCAGCGCCACGCAGGGCTCCTACGAGCAGTACTTC. Residues: CASSATQGSYEQYF.

A note on this clone: Other DNA sequences within the sample encode an identical CDR3. The gene calls are TRBV4-1 and TRBJ1-4; TRBD1 matches at 9 bases. With V trimmed by 2 bases and J by 8 bases, 6 bases remained unmatched. CDR3 size: 15 residues. Germline-derived CDR1 and CDR2 are MGHRA and YSYEKL. The chain's CDR3 is CASSQLQGAGEKLFF. In nucleotides, the CDR3 is TGCGCCAGCAGCCAACTACAGGGGGCTGGCGAAAAACTGTTTTTT.

The chain joins TRBV19 to TRBJ2-7, with D possibly TRBD1 on 6 matching bases. The CDR3 has 16 amino acids. Germline V gene sequence: CDR1 LNHDA, CDR2 SQIVND (reference sequence). Trimming removed 5 bases from V and 5 bases from J, with 22 bases in between. The CDR3 DNA follows: TGTGCCAGTAGTTCCTACGGGACACTACTTTTTGACGAGCAGTACTTC. Its translation is CASSSYGTLLFDEQYF.

The J gene is TRBJ2-2, the V gene TRBV7-3, with no clear D. The germline V and J ends were trimmed by 3 bases and 2 bases, with 13 bases remaining between them. The length of the CDR3 is 16 residues. CDR1 and CDR2 from the germline V gene are SGHTA and FQGTGA. CDR3 residues: CASSFVAMSNTGELFF. Here the CDR3 DNA reads TGTGCCAGCAGCTTCGTCGCCATGAGCAACACCGGGGAGCTGTTTTTT.

This chain connects TRBV27 to TRBJ1-5; D is unclear. V lost 4 bases, J lost 0 bases, and 13 bases lay in between. This CDR3 spans 16 amino acids. Germline V CDR1 and CDR2: MNHEY, SMNVEV (reference sequence). The CDR3 DNA is TGTGCCAGCAGTTCGGTTCACTCATTTAGCAATCAGCCCCAGCATTTT. This sequence encodes CASSSVHSFSNQPQHF.